Listed here is a single T cell receptor beta chain. The target antigen is unknown. Produced via immunoSEQ multiplex PCR; TCRdb's table is partial and in-frame only. The sample yields more than 1 million clones, about four fifths seen once. This record belongs to a study of shared clonotypes between healthy human individuals. About the research overall: Donor composition was a couple of women and a few men, aged 18 to 49.

Points from the study as a whole: Generation probability values for non-shared clonotypes were lower than those for clonotypes shared by all four donors.

Trimming pared 0 bases from V and 6 bases from J, leaving 18 bases between. The CDR3 loop spans 16 amino acids. The V gene's germline CDR1 is LNHNV and CDR2 YYDKDF (reference sequence). The chain employs TRBV15 and TRBJ2-7; tentatively, D is TRBD2 (6 bases). Source material: memory CD4+ T cells from PBMCs. Specified subset: CD45RA-negative fraction. The clonotype originates from a man in his late teens or twenties in good health. Some clones in this sample may be carry-over from other donors' samples. The DNA for the CDR3 is TGTGCCACCAGCAGAGATAACCTAGCGCGACGGGGCGAGCAGTACTTC. Its translation: CATSRDNLARRGEQYF.